The T cell receptor (beta chain) under discussion was sequenced for a study of T cells in Graves' hyperthyroidism and ophthalmopathy. In this sample, this clonotype turned up many times. V gave up 5 bases and J gave up 1 base, with 24 bases separating them. Per germline, CDR1 MNHGY and CDR2 SVAAGI. This CDR3 is 18 amino acids long. Amplified TCR beta CDR3 regions came from RNA transcripts. TCR CDR3 regions were first amplified by RT-PCR with HTBI primers. One entry per CDR3 protein results from TCRdb running MiXCR on the multiplex PCR reads. The sample includes fewer than 750,000 distinct CDR3 sequences, under 15% of them seen just once.

The TCR originated in a woman between 40 and 55 years old with Graves' ophthalmopathy. The material sequenced was blood. The chain has TRBV6-9 and TRBJ2-7; D not certain. The CDR3 region is CASSQHPVGRPESYEQYF. The CDR3 DNA reads TGTGCCAGCAGTCAACATCCAGTGGGCCGTCCAGAATCCTACGAGCAGTACTTC.